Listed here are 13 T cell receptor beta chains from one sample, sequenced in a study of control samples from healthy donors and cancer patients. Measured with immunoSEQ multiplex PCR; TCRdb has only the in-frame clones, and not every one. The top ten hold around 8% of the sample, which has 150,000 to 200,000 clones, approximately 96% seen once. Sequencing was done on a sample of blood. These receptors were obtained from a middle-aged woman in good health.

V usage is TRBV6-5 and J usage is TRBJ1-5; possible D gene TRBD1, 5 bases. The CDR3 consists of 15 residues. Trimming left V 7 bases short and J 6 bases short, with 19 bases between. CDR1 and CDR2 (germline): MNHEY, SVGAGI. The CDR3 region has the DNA TGTGCCAGCAAGAATCGCCGGGACGGGGTTCAGCCCCAGCATTTT. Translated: CASKNRRDGVQPQHF.

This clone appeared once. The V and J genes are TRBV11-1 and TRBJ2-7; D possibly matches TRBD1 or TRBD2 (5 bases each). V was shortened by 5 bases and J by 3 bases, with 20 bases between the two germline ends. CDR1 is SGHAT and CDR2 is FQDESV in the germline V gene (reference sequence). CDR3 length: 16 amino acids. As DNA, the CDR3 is TGTGCCAGCAGCCTAACTATCGGGGCTAGTTTCTACGAGCAGTACTTC. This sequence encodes CASSLTIGASFYEQYF. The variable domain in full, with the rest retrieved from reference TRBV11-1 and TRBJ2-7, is EAEVAQSPRYKITEKSQAVAFWCDPISGHATLYWYRQILGQGPELLVQFQDESVVDDSQLPKDRFSAERLKGVDSTLKIQPAELGDSAMYLCASSLTIGASFYEQYFGPGTRLTVT.

CDR3 sequence: CASSQEIGQGNTGELFF. The CDR3 DNA reads as TGCGCCAGCAGCCAAGAAATAGGACAGGGGAACACCGGGGAGCTGTTTTTT. J is TRBJ2-2 and V is TRBV4-3; 8 bases agree with TRBD1. This CDR3 has 17 residues. V lost 0 bases, J lost 1 base, and 4 bases stayed unmatched. Germline lookup yields CDR1 LGHNA and CDR2 YSLEER.

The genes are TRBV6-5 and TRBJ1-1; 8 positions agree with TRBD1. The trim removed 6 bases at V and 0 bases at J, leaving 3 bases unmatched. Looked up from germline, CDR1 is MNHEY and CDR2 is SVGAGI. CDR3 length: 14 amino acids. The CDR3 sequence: CASSRTGLNTEAFF. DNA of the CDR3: TGTGCCAGCAGCCGGACAGGGCTGAACACTGAAGCTTTCTTT.

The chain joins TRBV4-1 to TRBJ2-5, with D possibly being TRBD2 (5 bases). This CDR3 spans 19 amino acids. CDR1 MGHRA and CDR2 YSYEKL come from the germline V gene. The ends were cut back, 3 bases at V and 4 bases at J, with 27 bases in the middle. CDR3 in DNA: TGCGCCAGCAGCCATGAAGGACTTTACAGCAACTCCCCACGAGAGACCCAGTACTTC. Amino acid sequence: CASSHEGLYSNSPRETQYF.

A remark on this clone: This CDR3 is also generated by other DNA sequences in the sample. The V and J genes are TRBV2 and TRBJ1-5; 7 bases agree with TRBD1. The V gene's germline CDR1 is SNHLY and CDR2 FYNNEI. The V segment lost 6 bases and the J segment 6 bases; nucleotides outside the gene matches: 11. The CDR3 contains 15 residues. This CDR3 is CASRTNRGGGQPQHF. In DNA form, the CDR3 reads TGTGCCAGCAGGACGAACAGGGGAGGGGGTCAGCCCCAGCATTTT.

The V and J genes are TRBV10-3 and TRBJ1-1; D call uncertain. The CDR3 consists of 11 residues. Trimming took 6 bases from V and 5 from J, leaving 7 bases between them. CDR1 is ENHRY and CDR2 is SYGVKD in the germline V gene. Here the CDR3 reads CAISLGTEAFF. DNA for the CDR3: TGTGCCATCAGCCTGGGGACTGAAGCTTTCTTT.

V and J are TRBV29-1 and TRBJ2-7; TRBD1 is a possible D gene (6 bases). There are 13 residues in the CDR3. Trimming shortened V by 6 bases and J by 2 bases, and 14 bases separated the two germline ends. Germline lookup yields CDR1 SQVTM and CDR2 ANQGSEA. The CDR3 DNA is TGCAGCGTGAGCACAGGGTTAACCTACGAGCAGTACTTC. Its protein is CSVSTGLTYEQYF.

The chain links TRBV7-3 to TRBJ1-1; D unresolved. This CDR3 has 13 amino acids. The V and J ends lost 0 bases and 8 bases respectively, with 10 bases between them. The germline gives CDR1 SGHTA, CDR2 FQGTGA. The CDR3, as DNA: TGTGCCAGCAGCTTAACCTGGGAGACGGAAGCTTTCTTT. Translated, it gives CASSLTWETEAFF.

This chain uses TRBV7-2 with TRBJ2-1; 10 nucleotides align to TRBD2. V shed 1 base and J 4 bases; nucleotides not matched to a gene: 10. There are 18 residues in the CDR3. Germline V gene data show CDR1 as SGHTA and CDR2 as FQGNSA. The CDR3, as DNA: TGTGCCAGCAGCTTAGAGGGGAAGCGGGGGGGCGAGTACAATGAGCAGTTCTTC. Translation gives CASSLEGKRGGEYNEQFF.

The CDR3 DNA sequence: TGTGCCAGCAGCACAGCGGAGAACACTGAAGCTTTCTTT. Residues: CASSTAENTEAFF. J is TRBJ1-1 and V is TRBV2, with no clear D. This CDR3 spans 13 amino acids. Germline V CDR1 and CDR2: SNHLY, FYNNEI. Trimming stripped 6 bases from V and 1 base from J, with 9 bases between.

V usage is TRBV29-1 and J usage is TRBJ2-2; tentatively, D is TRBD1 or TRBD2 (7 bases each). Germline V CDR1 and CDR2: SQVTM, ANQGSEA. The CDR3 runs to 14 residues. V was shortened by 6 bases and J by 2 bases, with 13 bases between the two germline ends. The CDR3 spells CSVQGGINTGELFF. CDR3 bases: TGCAGCGTCCAGGGGGGGATAAACACCGGGGAGCTGTTTTTT.

The CDR3 nucleotides read TGTGCCAGCAGCTGCTACAGGGCCATGAACACTGAAGCTTTCTTT. This sequence encodes CASSCYRAMNTEAFF. The chain links TRBV6-2 or TRBV6-3 to TRBJ1-1; D perhaps matches TRBD1 (6 bases). This CDR3 region has 15 residues. Trimming took off 6 bases at V and 0 bases at J, with 14 bases between the two ends. CDR1 and CDR2 from the germline V gene are MNHEY and SVGEGT.